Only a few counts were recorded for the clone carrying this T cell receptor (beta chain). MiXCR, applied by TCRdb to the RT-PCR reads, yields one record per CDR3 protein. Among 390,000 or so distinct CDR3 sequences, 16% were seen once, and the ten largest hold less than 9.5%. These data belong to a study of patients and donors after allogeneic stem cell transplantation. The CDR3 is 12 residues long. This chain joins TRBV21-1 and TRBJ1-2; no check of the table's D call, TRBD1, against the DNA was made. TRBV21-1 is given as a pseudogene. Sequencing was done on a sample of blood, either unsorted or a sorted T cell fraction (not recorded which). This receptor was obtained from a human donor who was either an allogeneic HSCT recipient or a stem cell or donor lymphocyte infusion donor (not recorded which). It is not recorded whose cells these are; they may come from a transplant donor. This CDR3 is CASSTGGNGYTF. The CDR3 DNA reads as TGTGCCAGCAGTACGGGGGGAAATGGCTACACCTTC.